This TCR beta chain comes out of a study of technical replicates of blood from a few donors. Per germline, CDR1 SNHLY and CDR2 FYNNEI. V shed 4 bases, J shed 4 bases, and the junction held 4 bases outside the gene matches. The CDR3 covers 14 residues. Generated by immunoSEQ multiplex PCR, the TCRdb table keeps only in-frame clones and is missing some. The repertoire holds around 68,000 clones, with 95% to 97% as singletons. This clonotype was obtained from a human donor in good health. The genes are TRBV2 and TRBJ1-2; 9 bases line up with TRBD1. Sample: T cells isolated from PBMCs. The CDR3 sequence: CASSGTGVTYGYTF. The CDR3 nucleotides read TGTGCCAGCAGTGGGACAGGGGTTACCTATGGCTACACCTTC.